The clone carrying this T cell receptor (beta chain) has only a few counts. Its antigen is not identified. Via MiXCR, TCRdb re-called the reads, giving one row per CDR3 protein. The sample consists of hundreds of thousands of distinct CDR3 sequences, around 32% of them appearing once. The trim removed 3 bases at V and 8 bases at J, leaving 3 bases unmatched. There are 15 residues in the CDR3. Germline CDR1 is MDHEN and CDR2 is SYDVKM. This sample is drawn from a study of T cell repertoires in cytomegalovirus infection. Across the study: Evidence of both CMV infection and a matching HLA type came from public TCR beta signatures.

The source of this sequence is a human donor in good health (CMV status not recorded). Some clones in this sample may be carry-over from other donors' samples. This chain links TRBV28 with TRBJ2-1; TRBD2 aligns across 14 bases. Sequences were derived from cultured CD8+ T cells from PBMCs, sampled from culture after CMV antigen stimulation. In DNA form, the CDR3 reads TGTGCCAGCAGTTTCGGACTAGCGGGGGGTGATGAGCAGTTCTTC. Its protein is CASSFGLAGGDEQFF.